A single sample is the source of the 9 T cell receptor beta chains below, sequenced in a study of blood T cell repertoires in COVID-19. Measured with immunoSEQ multiplex PCR; TCRdb has only the in-frame clones, and not every one. This table holds approximately 240,000 clones, about 85% found once. The sample comprised peripheral blood. The source is a man aged 45-65 years who had recovered from COVID-19.

The V and J genes are TRBV9 and TRBJ2-6; D gene unclear. Germline V CDR1 and CDR2: SGDLS, YYNGEE. This CDR3 has 14 amino acids. V was clipped by 5 bases and J by 2 bases, with 8 bases between them. In DNA form, the CDR3 reads TGTGCCAGCAGTCGGAGTACTGGGGCCAACGTCCTGACTTTC. As protein: CASSRSTGANVLTF. Complete variable domain (other parts from reference TRBV9 and TRBJ2-6): DSGVTQTPKHLITATGQRVTLRCSPRSGDLSVYWYQQSLDQGLQFLIQYYNGEERAKGNILERFSAQQFPDLHSELNLSSLELGDSALYFCASSRSTGANVLTFGAGSRLTVL.

The chain employs TRBV7-2 and TRBJ2-3; D possibly corresponds to TRBD2 (6 bases). V was pared by 5 bases and J by 0 bases, with 15 bases between. This CDR3 region has 16 residues. Germline CDR1 SGHTA, CDR2 FQGNSA. The CDR3 is CASSRLSGTSTDTQYF. The CDR3 coding sequence is TGTGCCAGCAGCCGTCTTAGCGGAACTAGCACAGATACGCAGTATTTT.

The V gene is TRBV7-9, the J gene TRBJ1-4; D is uncertain. V lost 8 bases and J 4 bases, leaving 8 bases between the germline ends. The CDR3 loop spans 12 amino acids. Germline lookup yields CDR1 SEHNR and CDR2 FQNEAQ (reference sequence). CDR3 loop: CASQARNEKLFF. CDR3 nucleotide sequence: TGTGCCAGCCAAGCCCGTAATGAAAAACTGTTTTTT.

The chain employs TRBV6-2 or TRBV6-3 and TRBJ2-7, with TRBD1 identical over 8 bases. Losses at the gene ends were 6 bases for V and 1 base for J; bases not matched to a gene: 11. The CDR3 sequence is 16 residues long. CDR1 MNHEY and CDR2 SVGEGT come from the germline V gene. The CDR3: CASSFLGQGLSYEQYF. The CDR3, as DNA: TGTGCCAGCAGCTTCCTTGGACAGGGCCTTTCCTACGAGCAGTACTTC.

This chain connects TRBV11-3 to TRBJ1-2; the match to TRBD1 covers 8 bases. Looked up from germline, CDR1 is SGHNT and CDR2 is YENEEA. The J segment lost 9 bases and the V segment lost 5 bases, leaving 14 bases of the junction unmatched. CDR3 length: 15 residues. CDR3 in DNA: TGTGCCAGCAGCGCAGAGGACAGGGTAAGGTTAAGCTACACCTTC. Protein: CASSAEDRVRLSYTF. Using reference TRBV11-3 and TRBJ1-2 for the parts outside the CDR3, the full variable domain is EAGVVQSPRYKIIEKKQPVAFWCNPISGHNTLYWYLQNLGQGPELLIRYENEEAVDDSQLPKDRFSAERLKGVDSTLKIQPAELGDSAVYLCASSAEDRVRLSYTFGSGTRLTVV.

The genes are TRBV3-1 (or the pseudogene TRBV3-2) and TRBJ1-1; 7 bases are shared with TRBD1. CDR3 length: 14 amino acids. J gave up 11 bases and V 6 bases, and 15 bases lay outside the gene matches. Germline V CDR1 and CDR2: LGHDT, YNNKEL (reference sequence). CDR3 sequence: CASRIGGPIGEAFF. In DNA form, the CDR3 reads TGTGCCAGCAGGATAGGGGGCCCGATCGGAGAGGCTTTCTTT.

The chain couples TRBV7-7 to TRBJ2-5; D is possibly TRBD2 (6 bases). In germline, CDR1 is SSHAT, CDR2 FNYEAQ (reference sequence). Trimming removed 5 bases at V and 2 bases at J, with 15 bases between. The CDR3 has 15 residues. Here the CDR3 reads CASSRDWGNQETQYF. In DNA form, the CDR3 reads TGTGCCAGCAGCCGGGACTGGGGAAATCAAGAGACCCAGTACTTC.

The rearrangement links TRBV28 to TRBJ2-2; 8 bases agree with TRBD1. The CDR3 covers 15 residues. Germline loops: CDR1 MDHEN, CDR2 SYDVKM. Trimming cost V 5 bases and J 4 bases; bases outside gene matches: 6. CDR3 sequence: CASSLQGAGTGELFF. CDR3 sequence (DNA): TGTGCCAGCAGTCTGCAGGGGGCAGGCACCGGGGAGCTGTTTTTT.

V usage is TRBV5-5 and J usage is TRBJ1-1, with 8 bases lining up with TRBD1. Germline V gene sequence: CDR1 SGHKS, CDR2 YYEKEE (reference sequence). The trim removed 1 base at V and 2 bases at J, leaving 1 base unmatched. This CDR3 region has 14 residues. This CDR3 reads CASSLTGGNTEAFF. The CDR3, as DNA: TGTGCCAGCAGCTTGACAGGGGGAAACACTGAAGCTTTCTTT.